These T cell receptor beta chains were read from a single sample in a study of blood T cells in healthy people across ages. One entry per CDR3 protein results from TCRdb running MiXCR on the 5' RACE reads. In the table there are some 920,000 distinct CDR3 sequences, roughly 51% of which are singletons. Sample: blood. Receptor source: a woman aged 60-70 years in good health. Both conserved end residues are part of each CDR3. Each record gives: D gene, V gene, clone size, J gene, CDR3 length, CDR3 DNA, CDR3 protein. The D gene is left open where the match is weak. Clone size is shown for a subset of rows, as once, few, many or a class of expanded clone.

d_call: TRBD2; v_call: TRBV7-9; clone_size: few; j_call: TRBJ2-1; cdr3_length: 17; cdr3_nt: TGTGCCAGCAGCTTATGGTTCCAGCGGGAGGGCATTTATGAGCAGTTCTTC; cdr3_aa: CASSLWFQREGIYEQFF
d_call: .; v_call: TRBV6-2/TRBV6-3; clone_size: few; j_call: TRBJ2-3; cdr3_length: 15; cdr3_nt: TGTGCCAGCAGTTACATTGGACATCTATCAGATACGCAGTATTTT; cdr3_aa: CASSYIGHLSDTQYF
d_call: .; v_call: TRBV7-9; clone_size: .; j_call: TRBJ2-1; cdr3_length: 13; cdr3_nt: TGTGCCAGCTCATATGAAGGAGGCAATGAGCAGTTCTTC; cdr3_aa: CASSYEGGNEQFF
d_call: .; v_call: TRBV10-3; clone_size: .; j_call: TRBJ2-7; cdr3_length: 13; cdr3_nt: TGTGCCATCACGCCGGAGATCTCCTACGAGCAGTACTTC; cdr3_aa: CAITPEISYEQYF
d_call: .; v_call: TRBV29-1; clone_size: .; j_call: TRBJ2-2; cdr3_length: 13; cdr3_nt: TGCAGCGCCACTATCCCAAACACCGGGGAGCTGTTTTTT; cdr3_aa: CSATIPNTGELFF
d_call: .; v_call: TRBV4-1; clone_size: few; j_call: TRBJ1-1; cdr3_length: 14; cdr3_nt: TGCGCCAGCAGCCAACCCGGAGCTCGAGCTGAAGCTTTCTTT; cdr3_aa: CASSQPGARAEAFF
d_call: .; v_call: TRBV20-1; clone_size: few; j_call: TRBJ2-3; cdr3_length: 15; cdr3_nt: TGCAGTGCTAGAGATCCGATGTACGGCACAGATACGCAGTATTTT; cdr3_aa: CSARDPMYGTDTQYF
d_call: .; v_call: TRBV20-1; clone_size: .; j_call: TRBJ2-7; cdr3_length: 16; cdr3_nt: TGCAGTTTTCTTGCTTCAGGGGTTGGTCGGGCCTACGAGCAGTACTTC; cdr3_aa: CSFLASGVGRAYEQYF
d_call: TRBD2; v_call: TRBV29-1; clone_size: .; j_call: TRBJ2-3; cdr3_length: 13; cdr3_nt: TGCAGCGGAGTGAGCGGGAGGCAAGATACGCAGTATTTT; cdr3_aa: CSGVSGRQDTQYF
d_call: TRBD2; v_call: TRBV20-1; clone_size: .; j_call: TRBJ2-5; cdr3_length: 13; cdr3_nt: TGCAGTGCTCCACGCGGGACTACCGAGACCCAGTACTTC; cdr3_aa: CSAPRGTTETQYF
d_call: .; v_call: TRBV6-6; clone_size: many; j_call: TRBJ2-6; cdr3_length: 15; cdr3_nt: TGTGCCAGCAATAAAGCGAACTCTGGGGCCAACGTCCTGACTTTC; cdr3_aa: CASNKANSGANVLTF
d_call: TRBD1; v_call: TRBV7-2; clone_size: .; j_call: TRBJ2-3; cdr3_length: 16; cdr3_nt: TGTGCCAGCAGCCCACAGGGGGCGCTCTTGGCAGATACGCGGTATTTT; cdr3_aa: CASSPQGALLADTRYF
d_call: .; v_call: TRBV10-3; clone_size: .; j_call: TRBJ1-4; cdr3_length: 14; cdr3_nt: TGTGCCATCAGTGGCAGGGGCCCCAATGAAAAACTGTTTTTT; cdr3_aa: CAISGRGPNEKLFF
d_call: TRBD1; v_call: TRBV10-3; clone_size: few; j_call: TRBJ2-1; cdr3_length: 16; cdr3_nt: TGTGCCATCAGTGCAAGCCGGGACAGTTCCTACAATGAGCAGTTCTTC; cdr3_aa: CAISASRDSSYNEQFF
d_call: TRBD1; v_call: TRBV25-1; clone_size: .; j_call: TRBJ2-5; cdr3_length: 14; cdr3_nt: TGTGCCAGCGCGCGGGACAGGGGCCAAGAGACCCAGTACTTC; cdr3_aa: CASARDRGQETQYF
d_call: TRBD1; v_call: TRBV20-1; clone_size: few; j_call: TRBJ2-5; cdr3_length: 13; cdr3_nt: TGCAGTGTAGAACGACAGGGGGGTGAGACCCAGTACTTC; cdr3_aa: CSVERQGGETQYF
d_call: .; v_call: TRBV4-3; clone_size: .; j_call: TRBJ2-3; cdr3_length: 17; cdr3_nt: TGCGCCAGCAGCCAAGATGCGGTGGCGAGACGGGATGATACGCAGTATTTT; cdr3_aa: CASSQDAVARRDDTQYF
d_call: TRBD2; v_call: TRBV5-1; clone_size: few; j_call: TRBJ2-7; cdr3_length: 17; cdr3_nt: TGCGCCAGCACCTACGGGACTAGCGGGAGTTATGGTTACGAGCAGTACTTC; cdr3_aa: CASTYGTSGSYGYEQYF
d_call: TRBD2; v_call: TRBV29-1; clone_size: .; j_call: TRBJ2-3; cdr3_length: 17; cdr3_nt: TGCGGCGTTGAAGGGACTAGCGGGAGTTGGGGCACAGATACGCAGTATTTT; cdr3_aa: CGVEGTSGSWGTDTQYF
d_call: .; v_call: TRBV2; clone_size: .; j_call: TRBJ1-1; cdr3_length: 13; cdr3_nt: TGTGCCAGCAGCCTACAGGGTCCCACTGAAGCTTTCTTT; cdr3_aa: CASSLQGPTEAFF
d_call: .; v_call: TRBV7-2; clone_size: few; j_call: TRBJ2-1; cdr3_length: 15; cdr3_nt: TGTGCCAGCAGCTTAGGGGGGTTGGGGTCGGATGAGCAGTTCTTC; cdr3_aa: CASSLGGLGSDEQFF
d_call: .; v_call: TRBV7-9; clone_size: .; j_call: TRBJ1-4; cdr3_length: 15; cdr3_nt: TGTGCCAGCGGCCAATTAGGGGCGAGGAATGAAAAACTGTTTTTT; cdr3_aa: CASGQLGARNEKLFF
d_call: TRBD2; v_call: TRBV20-1; clone_size: .; j_call: TRBJ2-7; cdr3_length: 16; cdr3_nt: TGCAGTGCTAGAGATGTGACGGGAGGCCACTCCTACGAGCAGTACTTC; cdr3_aa: CSARDVTGGHSYEQYF
d_call: TRBD1; v_call: TRBV28; clone_size: few; j_call: TRBJ1-2; cdr3_length: 14; cdr3_nt: TGTGCCAGCAGTTTACCACAGGGGAGTAGTGGCTACACCTTC; cdr3_aa: CASSLPQGSSGYTF
d_call: .; v_call: TRBV24-1; clone_size: once; j_call: TRBJ2-7; cdr3_length: 13; cdr3_nt: TGTGCCACCAGTGACCGGACGTTCTACGAGCAGTACTTC; cdr3_aa: CATSDRTFYEQYF
d_call: .; v_call: TRBV20-1; clone_size: .; j_call: TRBJ2-7; cdr3_length: 16; cdr3_nt: TGCAGTGCTAGAGATTTGTGGGAGGAGGCGTCCTACGAGCAGTACTTC; cdr3_aa: CSARDLWEEASYEQYF
d_call: TRBD1; v_call: TRBV4-2; clone_size: .; j_call: TRBJ2-3; cdr3_length: 14; cdr3_nt: TGTGCCAGCAGGCTCGGGACAGGGGTAGATACGCAGTATTTT; cdr3_aa: CASRLGTGVDTQYF
d_call: TRBD2; v_call: TRBV6-2/TRBV6-3; clone_size: .; j_call: TRBJ2-3; cdr3_length: 17; cdr3_nt: TGTGCCAGCAGCCTTGAAATGATAGCGGGAGATACAGATACGCAGTATTTT; cdr3_aa: CASSLEMIAGDTDTQYF
d_call: .; v_call: TRBV6-5; clone_size: few; j_call: TRBJ1-1; cdr3_length: 13; cdr3_nt: TGTGCCAGCAGTTACTTGGGGTACACTGAAGCTTTCTTT; cdr3_aa: CASSYLGYTEAFF
d_call: .; v_call: TRBV4-1; clone_size: .; j_call: TRBJ1-3; cdr3_length: 15; cdr3_nt: TGCGCCAGCAGCCAACAGGATTTCTCTGGAAACACCATATATTTT; cdr3_aa: CASSQQDFSGNTIYF
d_call: TRBD2; v_call: TRBV2; clone_size: .; j_call: TRBJ2-5; cdr3_length: 15; cdr3_nt: TGTGCCAGCAGTCCCTATACTAGCGGGAGGACCAATTTGTACTTC; cdr3_aa: CASSPYTSGRTNLYF
d_call: TRBD2; v_call: TRBV20-1; clone_size: .; j_call: TRBJ2-5; cdr3_length: 13; cdr3_nt: TGCAGTGCTAGAGGGGACGGGACTAGCGGCCAGTACTTC; cdr3_aa: CSARGDGTSGQYF
d_call: .; v_call: TRBV6-1; clone_size: .; j_call: TRBJ2-4; cdr3_length: 13; cdr3_nt: TGTGCCAGCAGGGCCTCATGGGGGGACATTCAGTACTTC; cdr3_aa: CASRASWGDIQYF
d_call: .; v_call: TRBV7-9; clone_size: .; j_call: TRBJ2-7; cdr3_length: 14; cdr3_nt: TGTGCCAGCAGCTTGGCCCCAATGAACCACGAGCAGTACTTC; cdr3_aa: CASSLAPMNHEQYF
d_call: .; v_call: TRBV29-1; clone_size: .; j_call: TRBJ2-7; cdr3_length: 11; cdr3_nt: TGCAGCTTTAGGATGGCCCACGAGCAGTACTTC; cdr3_aa: CSFRMAHEQYF
d_call: TRBD2; v_call: TRBV5-4; clone_size: .; j_call: TRBJ2-1; cdr3_length: 16; cdr3_nt: TGTGCCAGCAGCCAGGGGATGGCGGGAGGATACAATGAGCAGTTCTTC; cdr3_aa: CASSQGMAGGYNEQFF